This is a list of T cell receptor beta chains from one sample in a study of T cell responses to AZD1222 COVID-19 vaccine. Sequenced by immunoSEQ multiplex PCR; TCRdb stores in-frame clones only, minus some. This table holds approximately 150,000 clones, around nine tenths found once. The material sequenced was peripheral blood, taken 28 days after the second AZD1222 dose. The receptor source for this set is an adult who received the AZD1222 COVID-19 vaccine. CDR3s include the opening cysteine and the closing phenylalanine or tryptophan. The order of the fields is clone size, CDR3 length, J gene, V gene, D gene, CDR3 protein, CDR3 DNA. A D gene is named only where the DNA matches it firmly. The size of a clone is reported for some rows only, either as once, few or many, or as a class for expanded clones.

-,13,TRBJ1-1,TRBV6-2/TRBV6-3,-,CASSYGRATEAFF,TGTGCCAGCAGTTACGGCAGGGCCACTGAAGCTTTCTTT
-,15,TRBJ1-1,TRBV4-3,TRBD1,CASSRQTTGGTEAFF,TGCGCCAGCAGCCGCCAGACCACAGGGGGCACTGAAGCTTTCTTT
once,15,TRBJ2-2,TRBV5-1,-,CASRTRTENTGELFF,TGCGCCAGCAGAACGCGGACAGAGAACACCGGGGAGCTGTTTTTT
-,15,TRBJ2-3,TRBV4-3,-,CASSQDPGVPDTQYF,TGCGCCAGCAGCCAAGATCCAGGGGTTCCAGATACGCAGTATTTT
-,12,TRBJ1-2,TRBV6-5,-,CASSWTVDGYTF,TGTGCCAGCAGCTGGACAGTCGATGGCTACACCTTC
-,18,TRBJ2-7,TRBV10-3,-,CAISVGGWGGRASYEQYF,TGTGCCATCAGTGTTGGTGGTTGGGGTGGCAGGGCTTCCTACGAGCAGTACTTC
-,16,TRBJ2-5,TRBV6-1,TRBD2,CASSEGVGSGQETQYF,TGTGCCAGCAGTGAAGGGGTTGGTAGCGGGCAAGAGACCCAGTACTTC
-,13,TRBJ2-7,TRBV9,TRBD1,CASSRDSSYEQYF,TGTGCCAGTTCCCGGGACAGTTCCTACGAGCAGTACTTC
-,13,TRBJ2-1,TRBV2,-,CASSVLDLNEQFF,TGTGCCAGCAGTGTGCTGGATCTCAATGAGCAGTTCTTC
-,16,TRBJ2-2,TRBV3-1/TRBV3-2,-,CASSHGPPGSNRELFF,TGTGCCAGCAGTCACGGACCCCCAGGGAGCAACCGGGAGCTGTTTTTT